What follows describes a single T cell receptor (beta chain). This sample was included in a study of patients and donors after allogeneic stem cell transplantation. Germline CDR1 MNHEY, CDR2 SMNVEV (reference sequence). The CDR3 is 15 residues long. V shed 0 bases, J shed 1 base, and the junction held 1 base outside the gene matches. TCRdb reprocessed the RT-PCR reads via MiXCR and lists one record per CDR3 protein. The sample records about 74,000 distinct CDR3 sequences, 26% being singletons. The chain combines TRBV27 with TRBJ2-5; TRBD2 agrees at 8 bases. What was sequenced was blood, either unsorted or a sorted T cell fraction (not recorded which). The sequence was obtained from a human donor who was either an allogeneic HSCT recipient or a stem cell or donor lymphocyte infusion donor (not recorded which). It is not recorded whose cells these are; they may come from a transplant donor. The CDR3 is CASSLSTSVQETQYF. DNA of the CDR3: TGTGCCAGCAGTTTATCGACTAGCGTCCAAGAGACCCAGTACTTC.